Listed below are T cell receptor beta chains from one sample, sequenced in a study of blood T cells in healthy people across ages. TCRdb independently ran MiXCR on the 5' RACE reads; one entry per CDR3 protein. The data hold 1.5 million to 2 million distinct CDR3 sequences, with 28% observed a single time. The source material was blood. The receptors here all came from a woman younger than 45 in good health. Both conserved end residues are trimmed from each CDR3. Expanded clones get a size class; other rows say once, few or many, or leave the size out.

>13|TRBJ2-7|TRBV28|.
ASSVWGRGLDEQY
>16|TRBJ2-7|TRBV27|many
ASSFLGQELRIPYEQY
>14|TRBJ1-6|TRBV28|few
ASSLLTGGSESPLH
>12|TRBJ2-1|TRBV20-1|many
SARDLRAYNEQF
>14|TRBJ2-1|TRBV5-1|few
ASSLGGSGIYNEQF
>10|TRBJ2-5|TRBV18|many
ASSTRQETQY
>12|TRBJ2-4|TRBV5-1|.
ASSFDGAGNIQY
>13|TRBJ2-3|TRBV12-3/TRBV12-4|.
ASSSTRTGTDTQY
>14|TRBJ2-3|TRBV7-2|few
ASRSSRGGGTDTQY
>15|TRBJ2-1|TRBV5-1|.
ASSLAPAGARFDEQF
>14|TRBJ2-7|TRBV27|few
ASTPRRGQGAWEQY
>11|TRBJ2-1|TRBV25-1|.
AGRASSYNEQF
>10|TRBJ2-1|TRBV3-1|.
ASSQEGQEQF
>12|TRBJ2-7|TRBV20-1|many
SARGDRGTHEQY
>15|TRBJ2-6|TRBV9|many
ASSPRGTHSGANVLT
>11|TRBJ1-5|TRBV7-9|.
AGSLWGFQLQH
>11|TRBJ1-4|TRBV18|few
ASSSTIMEKLF
>12|TRBJ2-7|TRBV29-1|few
SVPLAGVSYEQY
>10|TRBJ2-4|TRBV5-1|.
ASSRDGNIQY
>14|TRBJ2-1|TRBV7-3|many
ASSLTAGGVVNEQF
>17|TRBJ2-3|TRBV3-1|few
ASSQWDSQLAGATDTQY
>11|TRBJ2-1|TRBV20-1|few
SAGGAYYNEQF
>10|TRBJ2-7|TRBV9|few
ASSGRQGGQY
>12|TRBJ2-7|TRBV12-5|.
ASGLVQSGYEQY
>11|TRBJ2-7|TRBV25-1|few
ASREWDINEQY
>12|TRBJ2-3|TRBV7-3|many
ASNFGAATDTQY
>11|TRBJ2-7|TRBV29-1|many
SATQSEGYEQY
>12|TRBJ2-3|TRBV2|few
AGSRQSITDTQY
>10|TRBJ2-3|TRBV29-1|many
SAMGLGDTQY
>11|TRBJ2-7|TRBV12-3/TRBV12-4|.
ASSRVGYYEQY
>15|TRBJ2-1|TRBV20-1|few
SARAQRGGRSYNEQF
>11|TRBJ1-1|TRBV18|.
ASSEADPMEAF
>13|TRBJ2-7|TRBV9|few
ASSAKGLAGGVQY
>11|TRBJ2-1|TRBV15|few
ATSSLQVFGQF
>12|TRBJ2-1|TRBV10-2|few
ASALAGSYNEQF
>14|TRBJ2-5|TRBV3-1|.
ASSQDPTPGQETQY
>14|TRBJ2-3|TRBV5-1|few
ASSLASGDRRDTQY